The rows below give T cell receptor beta chains drawn from one sample of a study of cytomegalovirus exposure and HLA in healthy donors. Repertoires were generated with immunoSEQ multiplex PCR, while TCRdb's copy carries only in-frame clones and drops some. The table includes tens of thousands of clones, about three quarters detected once. Sample: PBMCs. These receptor sequences come from a middle-aged woman in good health and CMV-seropositive. Both conserved end residues are part of each CDR3. Clone size is stated in some rows and not others, as once, few, many or a class when expanded.

NA	TRBV19	TRBJ2-2	CASSIGAGQGVGELFF
NA	TRBV20-1	TRBJ2-1	CSAAGLQFF
few	TRBV12-5	TRBJ1-4	CASGLGQGGEKLFF
NA	TRBV5-1	TRBJ2-5	CASNVATGQETQYF
NA	TRBV6-1	TRBJ1-1	CASSEALGGPGAFF
few	TRBV4-1	TRBJ2-3	CASSQVLASGSQYF
NA	TRBV20-1	TRBJ1-3	CSARRGGLYF
NA	TRBV5-6	TRBJ2-3	CASSLGISGFNTDTQYF
NA	TRBV5-1	TRBJ1-1	CASSREYANTEAFF
NA	TRBV7-9	TRBJ2-7	CASSTEYEQYF
NA	TRBV7-8	TRBJ1-6	CASSIRRGQVKANSPLHF
few	TRBV7-9	TRBJ1-5	CASSLGTGNQPQHF
few	TRBV5-4	TRBJ2-3	CASSFEGGDTQYF
NA	TRBV9	TRBJ1-1	CACAQGADTEAFF
few	TRBV15	TRBJ2-7	CATSRDLLSYEQYF
NA	TRBV5-6	TRBJ2-5	CASSVRDRGTQYF
NA	TRBV2	TRBJ1-5	CASSTQGQGDQPQHF
NA	TRBV25-1	TRBJ2-7	CASSEAQGSVEQYF
NA	TRBV2	TRBJ2-1	CASTRGQGLTYNEQFF
NA	TRBV5-8	TRBJ2-5	CASSRGQLGETQYF
NA	TRBV7-6	TRBJ2-7	CASSSTGDEQYF
NA	TRBV7-9	TRBJ1-1	CASSLVPWGGLIVTEAFF
NA	TRBV19	TRBJ1-1	CASSVEGGVTEAFF
NA	TRBV7-9	TRBJ2-3	CASSSRRTVTDTQYF
many	TRBV29-1	TRBJ2-7	CSVEDLQGSEQYF
once	TRBV13	TRBJ2-5	CASSSRTGHEETQYF
NA	TRBV18	TRBJ1-1	CASSPLQDQGDEAFF
NA	TRBV7-2	TRBJ1-6	CASSLLGQSSYNSPLHF
NA	TRBV5-4	TRBJ2-3	CASSGGYTDTQYF
once	TRBV5-6	TRBJ1-5	CASTRQGWSNQPQHF
NA	TRBV19	TRBJ1-5	CASSLATNNQPQHF
NA	TRBV5-4	TRBJ2-7	CASSTQGAEEQYF
few	TRBV9	TRBJ1-2	CASSVAVAGQGGYTF
NA	TRBV25-1	TRBJ2-7	CASSEWGTGGGRGEQYF
NA	TRBV5-1	TRBJ2-5	CASSLDGGETQYF
NA	TRBV5-1	TRBJ1-1	CASSRRTPGQGVNTEAFF
NA	TRBV5-1	TRBJ2-7	CASSFRGLSWEQYF
NA	TRBV7-8	TRBJ2-7	CASTPYYISQGAKEQYF
NA	TRBV5-6	TRBJ2-5	CASSSGRDRGFQETQYF
NA	TRBV6-5	TRBJ1-6	CASSSRQGGSGPLHF